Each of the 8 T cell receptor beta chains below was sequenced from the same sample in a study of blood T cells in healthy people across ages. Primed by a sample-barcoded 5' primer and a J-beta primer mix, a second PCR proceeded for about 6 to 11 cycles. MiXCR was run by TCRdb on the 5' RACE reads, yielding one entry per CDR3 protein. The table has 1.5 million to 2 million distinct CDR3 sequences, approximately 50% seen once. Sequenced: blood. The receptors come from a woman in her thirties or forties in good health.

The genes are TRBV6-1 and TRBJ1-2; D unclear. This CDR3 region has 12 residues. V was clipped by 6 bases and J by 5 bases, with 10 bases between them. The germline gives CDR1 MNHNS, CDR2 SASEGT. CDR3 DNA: TGTGCCAGCAGCGGCTATATTTATGGCTACACCTTC. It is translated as CASSGYIYGYTF.

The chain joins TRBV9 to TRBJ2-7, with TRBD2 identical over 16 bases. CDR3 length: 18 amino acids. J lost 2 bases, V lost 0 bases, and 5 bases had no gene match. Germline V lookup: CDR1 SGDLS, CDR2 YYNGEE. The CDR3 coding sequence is TGTGCCAGCAGCGTAGGGGGGACTAGCGGGAGGGGTCCCTACGAGCAGTACTTC. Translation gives CASSVGGTSGRGPYEQYF. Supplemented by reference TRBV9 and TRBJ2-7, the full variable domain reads DSGVTQTPKHLITATGQRVTLRCSPRSGDLSVYWYQQSLDQGLQFLIQYYNGEERAKGNILERFSAQQFPDLHSELNLSSLELGDSALYFCASSVGGTSGRGPYEQYFGPGTRLTVT.

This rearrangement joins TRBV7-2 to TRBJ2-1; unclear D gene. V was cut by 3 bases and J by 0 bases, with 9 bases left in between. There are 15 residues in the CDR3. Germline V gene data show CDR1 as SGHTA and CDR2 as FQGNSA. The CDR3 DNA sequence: TGTGCCAGCAGCTTGCAGGAGAGCTCCTACAATGAGCAGTTCTTC. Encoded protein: CASSLQESSYNEQFF.

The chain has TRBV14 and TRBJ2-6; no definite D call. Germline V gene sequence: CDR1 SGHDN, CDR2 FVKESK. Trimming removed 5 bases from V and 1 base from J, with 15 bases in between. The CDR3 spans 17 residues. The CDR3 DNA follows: TGTGCCAGCAGCGGGTATGTAGGTGGATCTGGGGCCAACGTCCTGACTTTC. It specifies CASSGYVGGSGANVLTF.

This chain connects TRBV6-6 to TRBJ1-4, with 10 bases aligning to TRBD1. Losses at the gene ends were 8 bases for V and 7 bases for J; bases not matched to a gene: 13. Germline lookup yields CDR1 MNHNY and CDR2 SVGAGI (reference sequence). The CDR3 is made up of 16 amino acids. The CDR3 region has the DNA TGTGCCAGCCTCACTTCAGGGACAGGGGTGGGTGAAAAACTGTTTTTT. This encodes CASLTSGTGVGEKLFF.

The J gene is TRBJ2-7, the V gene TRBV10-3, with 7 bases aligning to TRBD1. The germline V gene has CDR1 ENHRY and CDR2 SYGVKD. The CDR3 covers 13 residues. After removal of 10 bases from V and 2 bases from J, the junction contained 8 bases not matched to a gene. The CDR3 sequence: CATTTTGAYEQYF. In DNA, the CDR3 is TGTGCCACGACTACCACAGGGGCCTACGAGCAGTACTTC.

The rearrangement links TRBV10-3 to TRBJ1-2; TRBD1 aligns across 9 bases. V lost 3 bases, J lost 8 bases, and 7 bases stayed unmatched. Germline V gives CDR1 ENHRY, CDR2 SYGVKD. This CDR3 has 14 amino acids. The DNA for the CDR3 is TGTGCCATCAGTGAACAGGGGGCTACTAGCGGCTACACCTTC. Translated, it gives CAISEQGATSGYTF.

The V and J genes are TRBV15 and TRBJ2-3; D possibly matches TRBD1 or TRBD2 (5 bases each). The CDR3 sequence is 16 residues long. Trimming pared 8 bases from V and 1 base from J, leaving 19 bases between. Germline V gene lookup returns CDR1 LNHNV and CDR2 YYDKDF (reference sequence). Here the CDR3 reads CATERGDGSRTDTQYF. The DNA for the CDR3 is TGTGCCACCGAGAGAGGGGACGGCTCCCGCACAGATACGCAGTATTTT.